This entry lists 15 T cell receptor beta chains sequenced from one sample in a study of shared clonotypes between healthy human individuals. The protocol was immunoSEQ multiplex PCR, while the TCRdb copy is restricted to in-frame clones and leaves out a portion. Of about 1 million clones listed, around four fifths are singletons. The sample taken for sequencing was memory CD4+ T cells sorted from blood. The subset denotes: CD45RA-negative fraction. Receptor source: a man in his late teens or twenties in good health.

This clone was observed once. CDR3 DNA: TGTGCCAGCAGCTTAGCCGGGACAGAATCCTACGAGCAGTACTTC. This sequence encodes CASSLAGTESYEQYF. This chain joins TRBV7-2 and TRBJ2-7; 7 bases match TRBD1. The length of the CDR3 is 15 residues. V was clipped by 0 bases and J by 1 base; unmatched bases: 3. In germline, CDR1 is SGHTA, CDR2 FQGNSA.

This chain joins TRBV27 and TRBJ2-5, with D tentatively TRBD1 or TRBD2 (5 bases each). The CDR3 has 13 residues. CDR1 MNHEY and CDR2 SMNVEV come from the germline V gene (reference sequence). V was clipped by 6 bases and J by 5 bases, with 13 bases between them. DNA of the CDR3: TGTGCCAGCAGGCTGGGACCCATCGAGACCCAGTACTTC. Translating gives CASRLGPIETQYF.

The J gene is TRBJ1-4, the V gene TRBV30; possible D gene TRBD1, 6 bases. CDR1 and CDR2 from the germline V gene are GTSNPN and SVGIG (reference sequence). Trimming removed 2 bases from V and 0 bases from J, with 22 bases in between. This CDR3 is built from 19 residues. CDR3 DNA sequence: TGTGCCTGGAGTAAGCCCGGGACAAGAGGTGGTCCAACTAATGAAAAACTGTTTTTT. As protein: CAWSKPGTRGGPTNEKLFF.

The V gene is TRBV11-2, the J gene TRBJ2-7; 8 nucleotides match TRBD2. In germline, CDR1 is SGHAT, CDR2 FQNNGV. V gave up 5 bases and J gave up 6 bases; unmatched junction bases: 6. The CDR3 runs 13 residues. The CDR3 coding sequence is TGTGCCAGCAGCCCCGGGAGGGGGGGCGAGCAGTACTTC. It specifies CASSPGRGGEQYF.

This sequence joins TRBV10-1 and TRBJ2-6; a weak D match, TRBD1 (6 bases). The CDR3 is 14 residues long. The germline V gene encodes CDR1 WNHNN and CDR2 SYGVQD (reference sequence). With 5 bases removed from V and 3 bases from J, the gap between germline ends came to 8 bases. This CDR3 reads CASSSGDGANVLTF. In DNA, the CDR3 is TGCGCCAGCAGTTCAGGGGATGGGGCCAACGTCCTGACTTTC.

The chain couples TRBV5-1 to TRBJ1-4, with D maybe TRBD1 (5 bases). Germline CDR1 reads SGHRS; CDR2 reads YFSETQ. This CDR3 spans 14 amino acids. V was clipped by 2 bases and J by 4 bases, with 9 bases between them. As DNA, the CDR3 is TGCGCCAGCAGCTTATTCGACAGTAATGAAAAACTGTTTTTT. It encodes CASSLFDSNEKLFF.

The gene calls are TRBV15 and TRBJ1-2; 7 bases are a match to TRBD1. Germline V gives CDR1 LNHNV, CDR2 YYDKDF (reference sequence). The CDR3 totals 12 residues. The ends lost 4 bases at V and 6 bases at J; junction bases unmatched: 2. The CDR3 nucleotides are TGTGCCACCAGCAAAGGGGGCCATGGCTACACCTTC. Amino acids: CATSKGGHGYTF.

This chain uses TRBV28 with TRBJ2-7, with D hard to call. Trimming left V 7 bases short and J 2 bases short, with 15 bases between. The CDR3 consists of 14 residues. Germline V gives CDR1 MDHEN, CDR2 SYDVKM. The CDR3 spells CASKSHFITYEQYF. The CDR3 region has the DNA TGTGCCAGCAAAAGTCACTTTATTACCTACGAGCAGTACTTC.

This clone appeared a few times. The genes are TRBV2 and TRBJ2-1, with D possibly matching TRBD2 (6 bases). Trimming stripped 6 bases from V and 9 bases from J, with 18 bases between. This CDR3 has 14 residues. Germline CDR1 reads SNHLY; CDR2 reads FYNNEI. The chain's CDR3 is CASRRDSEMGEQFF. In DNA, the CDR3 is TGTGCCAGCAGGAGGGACTCCGAGATGGGTGAGCAGTTCTTC.

The chain carries TRBV30 and TRBJ2-1, with TRBD2 identical over 11 bases. CDR3 size: 14 residues. After removal of 3 bases from V and 4 bases from J, the junction contained 2 bases not matched to a gene. Germline CDR1 reads GTSNPN; CDR2 reads SVGIG (reference sequence). The CDR3, as DNA: TGTGCCTGGAGACTAGCGGGAGCTTACAATGAGCAGTTCTTC. Translation gives CAWRLAGAYNEQFF.

The chain employs TRBV5-4 and TRBJ2-5, with D hard to call. The CDR3 runs 15 residues. The V gene lost 0 bases and the J gene lost 1 base, with 10 bases spanning the gap. Germline CDR1 is SGHNT and CDR2 is YYREEE (reference sequence). The CDR3 loop is CASSLGAGSQETQYF. The DNA of the CDR3 is TGTGCCAGCAGCTTGGGGGCAGGTTCCCAAGAGACCCAGTACTTC.

The chain recombines TRBV20-1 with TRBJ2-7; D might be TRBD2 (5 bases). CDR3 length: 11 amino acids. Between the trimmed V and J ends, which lost 6 bases and 4 bases, there was a span of 10 bases. Germline V lookup: CDR1 DFQATT, CDR2 SNEGSKA (reference sequence). CDR3 sequence: CSAEGIYEQYF. DNA of the CDR3: TGCAGTGCCGAGGGAATTTACGAGCAGTACTTC.

The chain links TRBV6-5 to TRBJ2-7; D unresolved. Germline V gene lookup returns CDR1 MNHEY and CDR2 SVGAGI. The CDR3 has 13 amino acids. The V end was cut by 4 bases, the J end by 2 bases, with 9 bases between. CDR3 bases: TGTGCCAGCAGTTCCGACGACACCTACGAGCAGTACTTC. Encoded protein: CASSSDDTYEQYF.

This clone has more than one count but fewer than ten. V gene TRBV9 combines with J gene TRBJ2-7, with 7 bases identical to TRBD1. The ends lost 3 bases at V and 1 base at J; junction bases unmatched: 4. The germline V gene encodes CDR1 SGDLS and CDR2 YYNGEE. This CDR3 region has 14 residues. CDR3 sequence reads: CASSGSQGSYEQYF. The CDR3 nucleotides read TGTGCCAGCAGCGGATCACAGGGGTCCTACGAGCAGTACTTC.

The CDR3 protein is CASSPPVMRTDTQYF. DNA of the CDR3: TGTGCCAGCTCACCACCAGTTATGCGCACAGATACGCAGTATTTT. The chain uses TRBV18 and TRBJ2-3; D unclear. CDR1 is KGHSH and CDR2 is LQKENI in the germline V gene. V lost 0 bases and J 1 base, leaving 8 bases between the germline ends. The CDR3 runs 15 residues. The full variable domain, in which reference TRBV18 and TRBJ2-3 provide the parts outside the CDR3, is NAGVMQNPRHLVRRRGQEARLRCSPMKGHSHVYWYRQLPEEGLKFMVYLQKENIIDESGMPKERFSAEFPKEGPSILRIQQVVRGDSAAYFCASSPPVMRTDTQYFGPGTRLTVL.